These 19 T cell receptor beta chains were all obtained from the same sample, sequenced in a study of graft-versus-host responses after intestinal transplantation. Method: immunoSEQ multiplex PCR; TCRdb's copy keeps in-frame clones and lacks some. The sample holds around 43,000 clones, roughly nine tenths seen once. The sample was PBMCs, taken 524 days after transplant. These receptors were obtained from a human patient who received an intestinal transplant, so some T cells may come from the graft donor.

This rearrangement joins TRBV7-8 to TRBJ2-1; the D gene is possibly TRBD2 (6 bases). The V gene lost 7 bases and the J gene lost 0 bases, with 16 bases spanning the gap. The germline gives CDR1 SGHVS, CDR2 FQNEAQ. CDR3 length: 16 residues. The CDR3 sequence: CASMSHGGSSYNEQFF. The CDR3 nucleotides read TGTGCCAGCATGTCCCACGGGGGTAGCTCCTACAATGAGCAGTTCTTC.

This clone was detected once. The chain recombines TRBV9 with TRBJ2-7; the D gene is possibly TRBD2 (6 bases). Germline-derived CDR1 and CDR2 are SGDLS and YYNGEE. Trimming took 0 bases from V and 0 from J, leaving 10 bases between them. There are 15 residues in the CDR3. DNA of the CDR3: TGTGCCAGCAGCGTAGGGAGGGTGAGCTCCTACGAGCAGTACTTC. Protein product: CASSVGRVSSYEQYF.

The chain carries TRBV10-3 and TRBJ2-2; D gene uncertain. V was pared by 4 bases and J by 4 bases, with 4 bases between. The CDR3 has 12 amino acids. Per germline, CDR1 ENHRY and CDR2 SYGVKD. The CDR3 DNA follows: TGTGCCATCAGTGTGTTCACCGGGGAGCTGTTTTTT. Translation: CAISVFTGELFF.

The V call is TRBV5-1, the J call TRBJ2-5; 10 bases are shared with TRBD2. The CDR3 sequence is 16 residues long. Unmatched junction bases numbered 14, after V lost 7 bases and J lost 5 bases. Germline CDR1 is SGHRS and CDR2 is YFSETQ. The CDR3 loop reads CASSGASGGSWETQYF. Written as DNA, the CDR3 is TGCGCCAGCTCTGGCGCTAGCGGGGGTAGTTGGGAGACCCAGTACTTC.

The chain recombines TRBV5-6 with TRBJ2-5, with 7 bases fitting TRBD2. V shed 4 bases and J 2 bases; nucleotides not matched to a gene: 2. This CDR3 comprises 13 residues. Germline V gene lookup returns CDR1 SGHDT and CDR2 YYEEEE. The CDR3 DNA sequence: TGTGCCAGCAGCACGGGACTACAAGAGACCCAGTACTTC. Its protein is CASSTGLQETQYF.

This rearrangement joins TRBV30 to TRBJ2-1, with 8 bases aligning to TRBD1. J lost 2 bases, V lost 0 bases, and 6 bases had no gene match. Germline lookup yields CDR1 GTSNPN and CDR2 SVGIG (reference sequence). The CDR3 covers 16 residues. The CDR3 DNA sequence: TGTGCCTGGAGTGTAACCCGGACAGGGACCTACAATGAGCAGTTCTTC. Translated, it gives CAWSVTRTGTYNEQFF.

In its sample, this clone was seen once. J is TRBJ1-5 and V is TRBV28, with D possibly TRBD1 on 6 matching bases. Between the trimmed V and J ends, which lost 1 base and 6 bases, there was a span of 16 bases. This CDR3 is 16 amino acids long. Germline V gene sequence: CDR1 MDHEN, CDR2 SYDVKM. The CDR3 region has the DNA TGTGCCAGCAGTTTATTTAGCGGGGGCAGGGGTCAGCCCCAGCATTTT. It translates to CASSLFSGGRGQPQHF.

The V and J genes are TRBV28 and TRBJ2-7; D possibly corresponds to TRBD2 (6 bases). V gave up 5 bases and J gave up 2 bases, with 19 bases separating them. The CDR3 is 16 amino acids. Germline CDR1 and CDR2: MDHEN and SYDVKM. This CDR3 reads CASSPPTGTYPYEQYF. CDR3 sequence (DNA): TGTGCCAGCAGTCCCCCCACCGGGACTTATCCCTACGAGCAGTACTTC.

V gene TRBV28 combines with J gene TRBJ1-3; D unclear. This CDR3 has 11 amino acids. CDR1 and CDR2 (germline): MDHEN, SYDVKM. V was shortened by 8 bases and J by 6 bases, with 8 bases between the two germline ends. DNA of the CDR3: TGTGCCAGCTCCTGGTTAAACACCATATATTTT. It codes for CASSWLNTIYF.

The chain carries TRBV7-2 and TRBJ2-1; no definite D call. Germline CDR1 reads SGHTA; CDR2 reads FQGNSA. The CDR3 consists of 13 residues. Between the trimmed V and J ends, which lost 5 bases and 2 bases, there was a span of 7 bases. The CDR3 is CASSPWAYNEQFF. The DNA for the CDR3 is TGTGCCAGCAGCCCTTGGGCCTACAATGAGCAGTTCTTC.

The V call is TRBV21-1, the J call TRBJ1-5. TRBV21-1 is a known pseudogene. The CDR3 consists of 19 residues. CDR3 sequence reads: CASSHRRGPQTYSNQPQHF. CDR3 DNA sequence: TGTGCCAGCAGCCACCGGAGGGGACCTCAAACTTATAGCAATCAGCCCCAGCATTTT.

The chain recombines TRBV5-1 with TRBJ1-1; D ambiguous. V lost 3 bases and J 0 bases, leaving 15 bases between the germline ends. CDR3 size: 16 residues. The germline gives CDR1 SGHRS, CDR2 YFSETQ. CDR3 sequence reads: CASSSGLTPLNTEAFF. The CDR3 region has the DNA TGCGCCAGCAGCTCCGGGCTGACACCCCTGAACACTGAAGCTTTCTTT.

This sequence joins TRBV5-1 and TRBJ1-1, with 8 bases lining up with TRBD1. V lost 1 base, J lost 2 bases, and 7 bases stayed unmatched. CDR1 is SGHRS and CDR2 is YFSETQ in the germline V gene. The CDR3 has 16 amino acids. The CDR3 nucleotides read TGCGCCAGCAGCTTGCAGGACAGGGCCACTAACACTGAAGCTTTCTTT. This encodes CASSLQDRATNTEAFF.

The chain has TRBV14 and TRBJ2-2; the match to TRBD2 covers 11 bases. V dropped 0 bases and J dropped 1; count of bases not matched to a gene: 10. The germline V gene has CDR1 SGHDN and CDR2 FVKESK. This CDR3 has 20 amino acids. CDR3 coding DNA: TGTGCCAGCAGCCAAGATCCAAGACCGGGACTAGCGGAGAACACCGGGGAGCTGTTTTTT. Its protein is CASSQDPRPGLAENTGELFF. Full variable domain (outside the CDR3, taken from reference TRBV14 and TRBJ2-2): EAGVTQFPSHSVIEKGQTVTLRCDPISGHDNLYWYRRVMGKEIKFLLHFVKESKQDESGMPNNRFLAERTGGTYSTLKVQPAELEDSGVYFCASSQDPRPGLAENTGELFFGEGSRLTVL.

The genes are TRBV6-4 and TRBJ2-1; no clear D gene. The germline V gene encodes CDR1 MRHNA and CDR2 SNTAGT. The ends were cut back, 6 bases at V and 7 bases at J, with 19 bases in the middle. The CDR3 runs to 15 residues. The DNA for the CDR3 is TGTGCCAGCAGCCTGACTGAGCGAGCCAGGAATGAGCAGTTCTTC. Translated, it gives CASSLTERARNEQFF.

The chain couples TRBV7-3 to TRBJ2-1, with 10 bases that match TRBD2. Germline-derived CDR1 and CDR2 are SGHTA and FQGTGA. This CDR3 contains 14 residues. V was pared by 4 bases and J by 5 bases, with 2 bases of the junction left unmatched. The DNA for the CDR3 is TGTGCCAGCAGCTGGACTAGCGGAGACAATGAGCAGTTCTTC. Protein sequence: CASSWTSGDNEQFF. Together with reference TRBV7-3 and TRBJ2-1, the CDR3 gives the full variable domain: GAGVSQTPSNKVTEKGKYVELRCDPISGHTALYWYRQSLGQGPEFLIYFQGTGAADDSGLPNDRFFAVRPEGSVSTLKIQRTERGDSAVYLCASSWTSGDNEQFFGPGTRLTVL.

In its sample, this clone was seen once. The rearrangement links TRBV7-6 to TRBJ2-3; D ambiguous. The V and J ends lost 6 bases and 0 bases respectively, with 7 bases between them. This CDR3 comprises 13 residues. The germline CDR1 and CDR2 sequences are SGHVS and FNYEAQ. The CDR3 sequence is CASRPLSTDTQYF. The CDR3 nucleotides read TGTGCCAGCAGGCCCCTTAGCACAGATACGCAGTATTTT.

This rearrangement joins TRBV5-1 to TRBJ2-7; perhaps D is TRBD1 or TRBD2 (5 bases each). Germline-derived CDR1 and CDR2 are SGHRS and YFSETQ. Between the trimmed V and J ends, which lost 2 bases and 6 bases, there was a span of 9 bases. The CDR3 covers 12 residues. CDR3 loop: CASSLLGAEQYF. CDR3 nucleotide sequence: TGCGCCAGCAGCTTACTCGGGGCCGAGCAGTACTTC.

This sequence joins TRBV30 and TRBJ2-5; TRBD1 matches at 12 bases. CDR3 length: 13 amino acids. Germline CDR1 and CDR2: GTSNPN and SVGIG (reference sequence). After removal of 8 bases from V and 5 bases from J, the junction contained 6 bases not matched to a gene. The CDR3 DNA follows: TGTGCCGGGGACAGGGGGCCTGGGGAGACCCAGTACTTC. Encoded protein: CAGDRGPGETQYF.